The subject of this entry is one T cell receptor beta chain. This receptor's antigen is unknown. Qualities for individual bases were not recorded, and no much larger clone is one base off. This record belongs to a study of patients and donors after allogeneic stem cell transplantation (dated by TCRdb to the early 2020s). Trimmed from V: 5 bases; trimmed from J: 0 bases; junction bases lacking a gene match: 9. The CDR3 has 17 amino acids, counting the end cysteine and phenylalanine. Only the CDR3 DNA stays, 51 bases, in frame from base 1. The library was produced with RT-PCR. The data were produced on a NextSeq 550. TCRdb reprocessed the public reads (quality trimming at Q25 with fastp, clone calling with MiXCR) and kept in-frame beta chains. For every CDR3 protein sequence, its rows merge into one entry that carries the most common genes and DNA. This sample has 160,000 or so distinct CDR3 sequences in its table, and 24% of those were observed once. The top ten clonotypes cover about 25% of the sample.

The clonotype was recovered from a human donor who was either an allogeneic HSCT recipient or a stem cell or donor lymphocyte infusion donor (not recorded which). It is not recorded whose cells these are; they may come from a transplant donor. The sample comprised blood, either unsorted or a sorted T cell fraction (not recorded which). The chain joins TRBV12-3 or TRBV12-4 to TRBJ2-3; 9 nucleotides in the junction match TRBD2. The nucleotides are TGTGCCAGCAGTCTCCACACGACTAGCGGCAGCACAGATACGCAGTATTTT. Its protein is CASSLHTTSGSTDTQYF.